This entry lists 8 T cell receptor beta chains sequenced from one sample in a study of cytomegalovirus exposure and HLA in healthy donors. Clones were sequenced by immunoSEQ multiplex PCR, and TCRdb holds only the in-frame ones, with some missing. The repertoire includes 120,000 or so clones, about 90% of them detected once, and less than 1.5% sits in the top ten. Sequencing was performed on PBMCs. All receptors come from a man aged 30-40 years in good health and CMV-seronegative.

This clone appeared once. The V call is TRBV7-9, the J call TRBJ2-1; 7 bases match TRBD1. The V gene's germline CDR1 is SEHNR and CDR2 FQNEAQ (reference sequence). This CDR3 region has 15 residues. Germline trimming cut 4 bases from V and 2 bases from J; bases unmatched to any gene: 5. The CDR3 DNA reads TGTGCCAGCAGCTCAAGACAGGGTACCTACAATGAGCAGTTCTTC. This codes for CASSSRQGTYNEQFF.

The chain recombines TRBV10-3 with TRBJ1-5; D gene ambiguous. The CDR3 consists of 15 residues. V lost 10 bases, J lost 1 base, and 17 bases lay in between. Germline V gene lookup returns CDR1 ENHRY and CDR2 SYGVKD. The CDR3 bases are TGTGCCACTTCATCGGCCAGGCTAAGCAATCAGCCCCAGCATTTT. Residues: CATSSARLSNQPQHF.

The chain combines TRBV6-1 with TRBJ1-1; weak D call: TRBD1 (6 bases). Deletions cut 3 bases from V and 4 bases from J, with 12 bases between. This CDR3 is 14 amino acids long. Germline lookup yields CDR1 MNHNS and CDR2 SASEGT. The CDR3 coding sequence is TGTGCCAGCAGTGACAACAGGGCGGGCACTGAAGCTTTCTTT. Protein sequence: CASSDNRAGTEAFF.

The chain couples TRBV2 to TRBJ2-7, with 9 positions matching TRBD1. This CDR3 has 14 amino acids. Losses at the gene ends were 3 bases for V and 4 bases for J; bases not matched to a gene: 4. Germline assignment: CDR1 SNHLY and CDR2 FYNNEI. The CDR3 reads CASSDEGQGYEQYF. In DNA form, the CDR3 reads TGTGCCAGCAGTGACGAGGGACAGGGTTACGAGCAGTACTTC.

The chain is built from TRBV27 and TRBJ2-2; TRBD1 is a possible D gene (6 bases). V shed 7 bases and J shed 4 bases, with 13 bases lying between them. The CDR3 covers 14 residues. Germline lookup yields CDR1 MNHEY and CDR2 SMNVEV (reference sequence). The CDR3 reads CASTQTGSTGELFF. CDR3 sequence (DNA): TGTGCCAGCACCCAAACAGGGTCCACCGGGGAGCTGTTTTTT.

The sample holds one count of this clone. CDR3 DNA: TGCAGCGTTGAAGGGGGCAGGGAGCAGTTCTTC. This encodes CSVEGGREQFF. The V gene is TRBV29-1, the J gene TRBJ2-1; tentatively, D is TRBD1 (5 bases). The CDR3 runs 11 residues. The germline V and J ends were trimmed by 1 base and 10 bases, with 8 bases remaining between them. Germline CDR1 is SQVTM and CDR2 is ANQGSEA.

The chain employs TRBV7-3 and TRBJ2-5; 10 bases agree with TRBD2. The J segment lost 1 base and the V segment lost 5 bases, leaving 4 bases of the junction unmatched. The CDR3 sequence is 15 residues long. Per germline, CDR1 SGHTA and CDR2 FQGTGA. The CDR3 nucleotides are TGTGCCAGCAGCCTTAGCGGGAGGTCCCAAGAGACCCAGTACTTC. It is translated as CASSLSGRSQETQYF.

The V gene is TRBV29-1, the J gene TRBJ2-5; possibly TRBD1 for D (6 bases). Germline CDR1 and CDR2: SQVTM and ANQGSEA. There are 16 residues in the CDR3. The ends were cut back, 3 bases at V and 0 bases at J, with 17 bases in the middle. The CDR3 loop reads CSVDFPWGQDQETQYF. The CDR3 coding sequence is TGCAGCGTTGATTTTCCGTGGGGGCAGGACCAAGAGACCCAGTACTTC.